The entry below gives a single TCR beta chain sequence along with its context. Antigen: not known. Individual cDNA molecules were tagged with unique molecular identifiers, the study reported. TCRdb re-analysed the 5' RACE reads in MiXCR, keeping a single row per CDR3 protein. The sample holds under 100,000 distinct CDR3 sequences, roughly 11% seen once. This record comes from a study of early T cells in non-severe SARS-CoV-2 infection. Overall study context: The authors sequenced bulk RNA from unsorted whole blood, leaving chains unpaired. Findings of the study overall: The matching step, a VDJdb search, favored anti-spike CD8 responses and missed private and CD4 specificities.

V was clipped by 6 bases and J by 1 base; unmatched bases: 15. Per germline, CDR1 SGHAT and CDR2 FQNNGV. The length of the CDR3 is 18 residues. The sequenced sample consisted of whole blood. This chain joins TRBV11-2 and TRBJ1-2; 9 positions match TRBD1. The source of this sequence is an adult who was a healthcare worker with PCR-confirmed SARS-CoV-2 infection or an uninfected control (not recorded which). CDR3 region: CASSSPGQGRISNYGYTF. For the CDR3, the DNA is TGTGCCAGCAGTTCACCGGGACAGGGAAGGATTAGTAACTATGGCTACACCTTC.